These T cell receptor beta chains were read from a single sample in a study of cytomegalovirus exposure and HLA in healthy donors. The assay was immunoSEQ multiplex PCR, and TCRdb's table has in-frame clones only and misses some. This table has more than 95,000 clones, around four fifths appearing once. The sample taken for sequencing was PBMCs. These receptors were obtained from a woman aged 40 to 49 in good health and CMV-seropositive. Both conserved end residues are part of each CDR3. A D gene is named only where the DNA matches it firmly. A row's size may be missing; if present it is once, few, many or a size class.

length: 14; size: few; J: TRBJ2-1; D: -; V: TRBV11-2; DNA: TGTGCCAGCAGCTTGTCGACTAGGACCAATGAGCAGTTCTTC; CDR3: CASSLSTRTNEQFF
length: 14; size: -; J: TRBJ2-3; D: TRBD2; V: TRBV30; DNA: TGTGCCTGGAGACTAGCGGGAGTGACAGATACGCAGTATTTT; CDR3: CAWRLAGVTDTQYF
length: 16; size: -; J: TRBJ1-4; D: TRBD1; V: TRBV4-3; DNA: TGCGCCAGCAGCCCCACGCAGGGGGGACTGAATGAAAAACTGTTTTTT; CDR3: CASSPTQGGLNEKLFF
length: 15; size: -; J: TRBJ2-1; D: -; V: TRBV14; DNA: TGTGCCAGCAGCCAAGAAGTGGCTCTCGGACACATGCAGTTCTTC; CDR3: CASSQEVALGHMQFF
length: 15; size: -; J: TRBJ2-2; D: -; V: TRBV1; DNA: TGCACCAGCAGCCCTATCCGGGGAGCGGCCGGGGAGCTGCTTTTT; CDR3: CTSSPIRGAAGELLF
length: 14; size: -; J: TRBJ1-1; D: -; V: TRBV19; DNA: TGTGCCACCCCACGGTACAGGGAGAGGACTGAAGCTTTCTTT; CDR3: CATPRYRERTEAFF
length: 14; size: -; J: TRBJ1-5; D: -; V: TRBV5-1; DNA: TGCGCCAGAACTGGCTTGGGGCCCAATCAGCCCCAGCATTTT; CDR3: CARTGLGPNQPQHF
length: 12; size: -; J: TRBJ2-4; D: -; V: TRBV30; DNA: TGTGCCGGGGACAACTTGGCGAACATTCAGTACTTC; CDR3: CAGDNLANIQYF
length: 15; size: -; J: TRBJ2-7; D: -; V: TRBV21-1; DNA: TGTGCCAGCAGCAGTGGGGGGGACTATCCCTACGAGCAGTACTTC; CDR3: CASSSGGDYPYEQYF
length: 14; size: -; J: TRBJ2-7; D: TRBD1; V: TRBV6-5; DNA: TGTGCCAGCAGTTTCCGGGACAGGACATACGAGCAGTACTTC; CDR3: CASSFRDRTYEQYF
length: 13; size: -; J: TRBJ2-1; D: -; V: TRBV7-3; DNA: TGTGCCAGCAGCTGGGACTGGAAAAATGAGCAGTTCTTC; CDR3: CASSWDWKNEQFF
length: 17; size: -; J: TRBJ2-1; D: TRBD2; V: TRBV4-1; DNA: TGCGCCAGCAGCCAAGAAGGCGCGACTAGCGGGAGCAATGAGCAGTTCTTC; CDR3: CASSQEGATSGSNEQFF
length: 16; size: -; J: TRBJ2-7; D: TRBD2; V: TRBV13; DNA: TGTGCCAGCAGCCTACGGACTAGCGAGCCCAGGTACGAGCAGTACTTC; CDR3: CASSLRTSEPRYEQYF
length: 20; size: few; J: TRBJ2-7; D: -; V: TRBV21-1; DNA: TGTGCCAGCAGCAAAATTTGGCTTGGAGTCGGTCATTTCGCGCCCTACGAGCAGTACTTC; CDR3: CASSKIWLGVGHFAPYEQYF
length: 15; size: few; J: TRBJ2-3; D: TRBD2; V: TRBV5-1; DNA: TGCGCCAGCAGCTTCCTAGCGGGAACCACAGATACGCAGTATTTT; CDR3: CASSFLAGTTDTQYF
length: 15; size: -; J: TRBJ2-7; D: TRBD1; V: TRBV6-1; DNA: TGTGCCAGCATCATAGGGGGGACAGGGCTTAACGAGCAGTACTTC; CDR3: CASIIGGTGLNEQYF
length: 15; size: -; J: TRBJ1-1; D: -; V: TRBV6-5; DNA: TGTGCCAGCAGTTACGGCCGATGGACTCTAACTGAAGCTTTCTTT; CDR3: CASSYGRWTLTEAFF
length: 13; size: -; J: TRBJ2-7; D: -; V: TRBV28; DNA: TGTGCCAGCAGTTTAGTTAGCGACTACGAGCAGTACTTC; CDR3: CASSLVSDYEQYF
length: 17; size: -; J: TRBJ1-5; D: TRBD1; V: TRBV2; DNA: TGTGCCAGCAGTGAACTAGGACAGGGATCATTCAATCAGCCCCAGCATTTT; CDR3: CASSELGQGSFNQPQHF
length: 15; size: -; J: TRBJ2-1; D: -; V: TRBV6-6; DNA: TGTGCCAGCAGAACCCAGGGTAGCTCCTACAATGAGCAGTTCTTC; CDR3: CASRTQGSSYNEQFF
length: 17; size: few; J: TRBJ2-7; D: TRBD2; V: TRBV14; DNA: TGTGCCAGCAGCCCCGGGACTAGCAGAGTTTACTCCTACGAGCAGTACTTC; CDR3: CASSPGTSRVYSYEQYF
length: 14; size: -; J: TRBJ2-5; D: TRBD2; V: TRBV28; DNA: TGTGCCACCCTGACTAGCGGGTTACAAGAGACCCAGTACTTC; CDR3: CATLTSGLQETQYF